The present T cell receptor beta chain was sequenced within a study of shared clonotypes between healthy human individuals. Donors comprised healthy HIV-negative adults lacking recent acute infections or vaccinations. There were only Caucasian adults among the donors, and all lived in Nashville, Tennessee. The germline V and J ends were trimmed by 1 base and 4 bases, with 7 bases remaining between them. Germline-derived CDR1 and CDR2 are SGHAT and FQNNGV. This CDR3 comprises 14 residues. Generated by immunoSEQ multiplex PCR, the TCRdb table keeps only in-frame clones and is missing some. The data contain roughly 510,000 clones, roughly 85% of them seen just once; the ten biggest clones take up roughly an eighth.

Specimen: PBMCs. The chain carries TRBV11-2 and TRBJ2-2; D not certain. This sequence originates from a woman aged 40 to 49 in good health. Some clones in this sample may be carry-over from other donors' samples. The CDR3 loop reads CASSLGQVTGELFF. DNA of the CDR3: TGTGCCAGCAGCTTAGGACAAGTCACCGGGGAGCTGTTTTTT.